This T cell receptor beta chain comes out of a study of blood T cell repertoires in COVID-19. Clones were sequenced by immunoSEQ multiplex PCR, and TCRdb holds only the in-frame ones, with some missing. In the table there are fewer than 300,000 clones, around 85% of which are singletons. The CDR3 spans 16 residues. After removal of 1 base from V and 3 bases from J, the junction contained 4 bases not matched to a gene. Germline CDR1 LGHDT, CDR2 YNNKEL (reference sequence). The chain is built from TRBV3-1 (or the pseudogene TRBV3-2) and TRBJ2-1; 9 positions match TRBD1. The receptor was isolated from a woman aged 45 to 65 who had recovered from COVID-19. Material: PBMCs or T cells enriched from blood (not recorded which). DNA of the CDR3: TGTGCCAGCAGCCAAGGGACAGGGGATGGCTACAATGAGCAGTTCTTC. Amino acids: CASSQGTGDGYNEQFF.